These 30 T cell receptor beta chains came from one sample sequenced in a study of read filtering for tumor transcriptome and immune sequencing (dated by TCRdb to 2020 to 2022). The sequencer was an Illumina HiSeq 4000. TCR libraries were constructed from 300 to 400 ng RNA using the Immunoverse kit, and molecular barcoded adaptors covering alpha/delta and beta/gamma chains were employed. TCRdb redid the processing of the public reads, applying fastp at Q25 and MiXCR, and retained in-frame beta chains. Merged by CDR3 protein, the rows form single entries marked with the most common genes and DNA. Across this sample there are about 90,000 distinct CDR3 sequences, with about 12% seen only once. Just under 15% of the sample is taken by the ten largest. Sequencing input: a population of CD138-negative cells sorted from bone marrow. This specimen's cell subset or site label, interpreted: bone marrow mononuclear cells depleted of CD138+ plasma/myeloma cells by negative magnetic selection. Source of these receptors: a donor over 35 with multiple myeloma.

The table lists this clonotype with many counts. The chain has TRBV28 and TRBJ1-2; a possible D gene is TRBD1 (5 bases). Germline CDR1 reads MDHEN; CDR2 reads SYDVKM. V lost 5 bases and J 4 bases, leaving 8 bases between the germline ends. CDR3 size: 12 residues. The CDR3 is CASSTTVYGYTF. CDR3 DNA sequence: TGTGCCAGCAGTACGACAGTCTATGGCTACACCTTC.

This clonotype was observed a handful of times. The V and J genes are TRBV5-5 and TRBJ2-1; D uncertain. This CDR3 region has 14 residues. V was shortened by 0 bases and J by 7 bases, with 11 bases between the two germline ends. Germline CDR1 and CDR2: SGHKS and YYEKEE (reference sequence). This chain's CDR3 is CASSLGSLDNEQFF. For the CDR3, the DNA is TGTGCCAGCAGCTTGGGGAGTTTGGATAATGAGCAGTTCTTC.

This clonotype was counted many times. The V call is TRBV18, the J call TRBJ2-7, with 7 bases matching TRBD1. The CDR3 totals 13 residues. The germline V gene has CDR1 KGHSH and CDR2 LQKENI. Losses at the gene ends were 3 bases for V and 4 bases for J; bases not matched to a gene: 3. This CDR3 reads CASSPGTEYEQYF. The CDR3 nucleotides are TGTGCCAGCTCACCGGGGACAGAATACGAGCAGTACTTC.

This clonotype has a count of ten or more. The chain carries TRBV5-6 and TRBJ1-4; TRBD1 matches 8 bases. Trimming at V came to 6 bases and at J to 6 bases, leaving 4 bases not matched to a gene. The CDR3 has 13 amino acids. Germline assignment: CDR1 SGHDT and CDR2 YYEEEE. CDR3 in amino acids: CASMDRDHEKLFF. CDR3 in DNA: TGTGCCAGCATGGACAGGGACCATGAAAAACTGTTTTTT.

This clonotype has ten or more counts. V usage is TRBV25-1 and J usage is TRBJ2-5; TRBD2 might be the D (6 bases). Germline CDR1 is MGHDK and CDR2 is SYGVNS. Trimming stripped 2 bases from V and 5 bases from J, with 15 bases between. The CDR3 consists of 15 residues. The chain's CDR3 is CASSEGRGWEETQYF. The CDR3 bases are TGTGCCAGCAGTGAAGGGCGGGGATGGGAGGAGACCCAGTACTTC.

This clonotype was counted ten times or more. V gene TRBV20-1 combines with J gene TRBJ2-7, with D possibly matching TRBD2 (7 bases). This CDR3 is built from 12 residues. Trimming cost V 5 bases and J 7 bases, with 15 bases left between them. Germline-derived CDR1 and CDR2 are DFQATT and SNEGSKA (reference sequence). CDR3 nucleotides: TGCAGTGCTTGGGGGGGGCGGGAAGAGCAGTACTTC. Translation gives CSAWGGREEQYF.

This clonotype was picked up many times. The CDR3 spells CASSPTSGHNEQFF. DNA of the CDR3: TGTGCCAGCAGCCCGACTAGCGGCCACAATGAGCAGTTCTTC. The chain has TRBV11-2 and TRBJ2-1, with 9 bases identical to TRBD2. This CDR3 spans 14 amino acids. The germline V gene encodes CDR1 SGHAT and CDR2 FQNNGV. Trimming removed 5 bases from V and 5 bases from J; junction bases left unmatched: 4.

Comments on this clonotype: A much larger clone lies a single base off, so this may be a read error. This rearrangement joins TRBV2 to TRBJ1-1, with 7 bases fitting TRBD1. Unmatched junction bases numbered 6, after V lost 5 bases and J lost 6 bases. Germline assignment: CDR1 SNHLY and CDR2 FYNNEI. This CDR3 region has 13 residues. The CDR3 sequence is CASSSTGEAEAFF. CDR3 nucleotide sequence: TGTGCCAGCAGTAGTACAGGGGAGGCTGAAGCTTTCTTT. Full variable domain (outside the CDR3, taken from reference TRBV2 and TRBJ1-1): EPEVTQTPSHQVTQMGQEVILRCVPISNHLYFYWYRQILGQKVEFLVSFYNNEISEKSEIFDDQFSVERPDGSNFTLKIRSTKLEDSAMYFCASSSTGEAEAFFGQGTRLTVV.

The chain joins TRBV12-5 to TRBJ2-1; D possibly corresponds to TRBD2 (6 bases). The ends were cut back, 0 bases at V and 9 bases at J, with 15 bases in the middle. From germline, CDR1 is LGHNT and CDR2 FRNRAP. This CDR3 comprises 15 residues. CDR3: CASGLVLGGFGEQFF. As DNA, the CDR3 is TGTGCTAGTGGTTTGGTTCTTGGAGGGTTCGGTGAGCAGTTCTTC.

This clonotype showed up many times. This chain joins TRBV6-1 and TRBJ2-3, with 8 bases lining up with TRBD2. Germline V gene data show CDR1 as MNHNS and CDR2 as SASEGT. Germline trimming cut 9 bases from V and 5 bases from J; bases unmatched to any gene: 13. The CDR3 is 15 residues long. The CDR3: CASAVGLAGGDTQYF. CDR3 coding DNA: TGTGCCAGTGCGGTCGGACTAGCCGGAGGAGATACGCAGTATTTT.

The rearrangement joins TRBV6-6 to TRBJ2-7; D unclear. Trimming took 6 bases from V and 5 from J, leaving 11 bases between them. The CDR3 length is 12 residues. CDR1 is MNHNY, CDR2 SVGAGI, per germline (reference sequence). CDR3 DNA sequence: TGTGCCAGCAGCTCCCCCGTGCACGAGCAGTACTTC. This gives the protein CASSSPVHEQYF.

This clonotype was counted ten times or more. The chain carries TRBV28 and TRBJ2-1, with 11 bases identical to TRBD1. The germline V gene has CDR1 MDHEN and CDR2 SYDVKM. The CDR3 is 15 amino acids. V shed 7 bases and J 7 bases; nucleotides not matched to a gene: 9. This CDR3 reads CASTSGGTGGNEQFF. The CDR3, as DNA: TGTGCCAGCACCTCAGGAGGGACAGGGGGGAATGAGCAGTTCTTC.

This clonotype was seen many times. The genes are TRBV10-3 and TRBJ2-7, with TRBD1 identical over 8 bases. This CDR3 has 18 residues. Trimming at V came to 3 bases and at J to 2 bases, leaving 15 bases not matched to a gene. Per the germline V gene, CDR1 is ENHRY and CDR2 is SYGVKD. CDR3 sequence: CAISDQTRTGKGTYEQYF. CDR3 coding DNA: TGTGCCATCAGTGACCAGACCCGGACAGGGAAAGGCACCTACGAGCAGTACTTC.

The gene calls are TRBV7-9 and TRBJ1-2; 8 positions match TRBD1. Germline-derived CDR1 and CDR2 are SEHNR and FQNEAQ (reference sequence). CDR3 length equals 14 residues. V was clipped by 3 bases and J by 7 bases; unmatched bases: 7. The CDR3 coding sequence is TGTGCCAGCAGCTTTACCCAGGGGGCGATTGGCTACACCTTC. Translation gives CASSFTQGAIGYTF.

This clonotype was picked up many times. The J gene is TRBJ2-5, the V gene TRBV28; D is ambiguous. This CDR3 comprises 11 residues. CDR1 and CDR2 from the germline V gene are MDHEN and SYDVKM. Trimming cost V 4 bases and J 3 bases, with 3 bases left between them. CDR3 sequence reads: CASSWEETQYF. CDR3 DNA: TGTGCCAGCAGTTGGGAAGAGACCCAGTACTTC. The full variable domain, rest sourced from reference TRBV28 and TRBJ2-5, is DVKVTQSSRYLVKRTGEKVFLECVQDMDHENMFWYRQDPGLGLRLIYFSYDVKMKEKGDIPEGYSVSREKKERFSLILESASTNQTSMYLCASSWEETQYFGPGTRLLVL.

Comment on this clonotype: A read error is possible here, since a much larger clone lies one base away. The J gene is TRBJ2-5, the V gene TRBV6-6, with D unresolved. Germline values: CDR1 MNHNY, CDR2 SVGAGI (reference sequence). V lost 10 bases and J lost 5, with 14 bases in between. The CDR3 has 12 amino acids. The CDR3 spells CAISLTRETQYF. DNA for the CDR3: TGTGCCATCAGCCTCACCAGGGAGACCCAGTACTTC.

This clonotype was found a few times. The V gene is TRBV27, the J gene TRBJ2-1, with 10 bases aligning to TRBD1. The CDR3 sequence is 14 residues long. Per germline, CDR1 MNHEY and CDR2 SMNVEV (reference sequence). Trimming took 7 bases from V and 6 from J; bases not matched to a gene: 6. For the CDR3, the DNA is TGTGCCAGCACCCAAAGGGACAGGGGCAATGAGCAGTTCTTC. Residues: CASTQRDRGNEQFF.

This chain connects TRBV10-3 to TRBJ2-1, with D maybe TRBD1 (6 bases). Trimming shortened V by 7 bases and J by 6 bases, and 16 bases separated the two germline ends. The germline CDR1 and CDR2 sequences are ENHRY and SYGVKD. The CDR3 contains 14 residues. This CDR3 is CAITLSGQINEQFF. DNA for the CDR3: TGTGCCATCACCCTTTCCGGACAGATCAATGAGCAGTTCTTC.

Many counts were recorded for this clonotype. This chain joins TRBV12-3 or TRBV12-4 and TRBJ1-1; TRBD1 aligns across 8 bases. V gave up 6 bases and J gave up 1 base; unmatched junction bases: 10. The CDR3 runs to 16 residues. The DNA for the CDR3 is TGTGCCAGCAGCCCTCGCCGGGACAGGAGGAACACTGAAGCTTTCTTT. Protein: CASSPRRDRRNTEAFF.

This clonotype occurred many times. This chain uses TRBV29-1 with TRBJ2-5; D perhaps matches TRBD1 (6 bases). The germline V gene has CDR1 SQVTM and CDR2 ANQGSEA. V lost 6 bases to trimming and J lost 1 base, with 12 bases between them. The CDR3 runs 13 residues. DNA for the CDR3: TGCAGCGTCGCGGACAGTGGCCAAGAGACCCAGTACTTC. This gives the protein CSVADSGQETQYF. The entire variable domain, with the rest obtained from reference TRBV29-1 and TRBJ2-5, is as follows: SAVISQKPSRDICQRGTSLTIQCQVDSQVTMMFWYRQQPGQSLTLIATANQGSEATYESGFVIDKFPISRPNLTFSTLTVSNMSPEDSSIYLCSVADSGQETQYFGPGTRLLVL.

This clonotype was picked up many times. This chain links TRBV9 with TRBJ1-1, with D maybe TRBD1 (5 bases). V lost 3 bases, J lost 5 bases, and 14 bases lay in between. The germline CDR1 and CDR2 sequences are SGDLS and YYNGEE. This CDR3 spans 14 amino acids. As DNA, the CDR3 is TGTGCCAGCAGCGACGAACGGGGGAATACTGAAGCTTTCTTT. Amino acid sequence: CASSDERGNTEAFF.

There are many counts of this clonotype. The J gene is TRBJ2-7, the V gene TRBV5-1; TRBD2 aligns across 10 bases. The CDR3 length is 19 residues. Trimming cost V 0 bases and J 1 base; bases outside gene matches: 13. The germline V gene encodes CDR1 SGHRS and CDR2 YFSETQ. CDR3 amino acids: CASSLAPASGGFLSYEQYF. The CDR3 nucleotides read TGCGCCAGCAGCTTGGCCCCGGCTAGCGGGGGATTCTTATCCTACGAGCAGTACTTC.

This clonotype is termed medium-sized (0.01 to 0.1%). The V call is TRBV29-1, the J call TRBJ2-1; D may correspond to TRBD1 or TRBD2 (5 bases each). V was shortened by 3 bases and J by 7 bases, with 19 bases between the two germline ends. The CDR3 runs to 15 residues. The V gene's germline CDR1 is SQVTM and CDR2 ANQGSEA. The CDR3 bases are TGCAGCGTTGATGGGGGAGCTGAGCACCTTAATGAGCAGTTCTTC. It yields the protein CSVDGGAEHLNEQFF.

This clonotype was counted many times. The rearrangement links TRBV29-1 to TRBJ2-3; the match to TRBD2 covers 11 bases. CDR3 size: 14 residues. V shed 4 bases and J 4 bases; nucleotides not matched to a gene: 4. In germline, CDR1 is SQVTM, CDR2 ANQGSEA. DNA for the CDR3: TGCAGCGTTGGAGGGACTAGCGGTTCAGATACGCAGTATTTT. Translated: CSVGGTSGSDTQYF.

This clonotype was observed a few times. This chain connects TRBV2 to TRBJ2-2; no clear D. This CDR3 spans 14 amino acids. CDR1 SNHLY and CDR2 FYNNEI come from the germline V gene. With 4 bases removed from V and 5 bases from J, the gap between germline ends came to 11 bases. DNA of the CDR3: TGTGCCAGCAGTGGCCCCTTCGGGACCGGGGAGCTGTTTTTT. Translated, it gives CASSGPFGTGELFF.

The CDR3 spells CSARETGVRGNTIYF. CDR3 nucleotides: TGCAGTGCTAGAGAGACAGGGGTGCGCGGAAACACCATATATTTT. This chain connects TRBV20-1 to TRBJ1-3; 8 bases align to TRBD1. This CDR3 is 15 amino acids long. The germline CDR1 and CDR2 sequences are DFQATT and SNEGSKA (reference sequence). Losses at the gene ends were 0 bases for V and 4 bases for J; bases not matched to a gene: 5.

This clonotype occurred many times. V gene TRBV9 combines with J gene TRBJ2-2; D gene uncertain. The CDR3 totals 16 residues. The V and J ends lost 0 bases and 2 bases respectively, with 11 bases between them. Germline V gives CDR1 SGDLS, CDR2 YYNGEE. The CDR3 bases are TGTGCCAGCAGCGTAGAGTCTAGGGTCAACACCGGGGAGCTGTTTTTT. As protein: CASSVESRVNTGELFF. The variable domain in full, completed from reference TRBV9 and TRBJ2-2, reads DSGVTQTPKHLITATGQRVTLRCSPRSGDLSVYWYQQSLDQGLQFLIQYYNGEERAKGNILERFSAQQFPDLHSELNLSSLELGDSALYFCASSVESRVNTGELFFGEGSRLTVL.

This rearrangement joins TRBV4-2 to TRBJ2-2; D might be TRBD2 (6 bases). Trimming pared 3 bases from V and 6 bases from J, leaving 17 bases between. CDR1 is LGHNA and CDR2 is YNFKEQ in the germline V gene. This CDR3 contains 16 residues. DNA for the CDR3: TGTGCCAGCAGCCAGCAGGCGGGGTTGTACGCCGGGGAGCTGTTTTTT. Residues: CASSQQAGLYAGELFF.

In this sample, this clonotype turned up many times. The chain recombines TRBV2 with TRBJ2-3; unclear D gene. The CDR3 extends over 12 amino acids. Germline lookup yields CDR1 SNHLY and CDR2 FYNNEI. V lost 5 bases and J 5 bases, leaving 8 bases between the germline ends. The CDR3 sequence is CASSFRGDTQYF. The DNA for the CDR3 is TGTGCCAGCAGTTTCCGAGGAGATACGCAGTATTTT.

In this sample, this clonotype turned up many times. This chain connects TRBV28 to TRBJ2-5, with a tentative D call TRBD1 (6 bases). Germline loops: CDR1 MDHEN, CDR2 SYDVKM. The length of the CDR3 is 13 residues. V dropped 5 bases and J dropped 5 bases, with 12 bases sitting between them. The CDR3 DNA is TGTGCCAGCAGTATACAGGGCGCGGAGACCCAGTACTTC. This encodes CASSIQGAETQYF.